These 9 T cell receptor beta chains came from one sample sequenced in a study of cytomegalovirus exposure and HLA in healthy donors. Vbeta (60) and Jbeta (13) primers were used in the PCR. Assay used: immunoSEQ multiplex PCR; TCRdb lists only in-frame clones, some missing. The data hold under 200,000 clones, with about 80% observed a single time. Sequencing was carried out using PBMCs. The receptors stem from a woman between 35 and 50 years old in good health and CMV-seronegative.

This clone was observed a single time. The chain couples TRBV7-2 to TRBJ1-5; maybe TRBD1 (6 bases). V lost 1 base and J 6 bases, leaving 16 bases between the germline ends. CDR1 and CDR2 from the germline V gene are SGHTA and FQGNSA. CDR3 length equals 16 residues. In DNA form, the CDR3 reads TGTGCCAGCAGCTTAGGACTTATGGGGGCAGGTCAGCCCCAGCATTTT. This gives the protein CASSLGLMGAGQPQHF.

The chain carries TRBV6-5 and TRBJ2-1, with 7 positions matching TRBD2. The ends lost 1 base at V and 0 bases at J; junction bases unmatched: 3. The CDR3 is made up of 16 amino acids. Germline lookup yields CDR1 MNHEY and CDR2 SVGAGI. CDR3 coding DNA: TGTGCCAGCAGTTACTTTACGGGAGGCTCCTACAATGAGCAGTTCTTC. Its protein product is CASSYFTGGSYNEQFF.

V usage is TRBV18 and J usage is TRBJ2-5; D may be TRBD1 (6 bases). CDR1 is KGHSH and CDR2 is LQKENI in the germline V gene. Trimming cost V 5 bases and J 0 bases, with 13 bases left between them. The CDR3 consists of 15 residues. The CDR3 coding sequence is TGTGCCAGCTCAGTCTCCGGGACAAACCAAGAGACCCAGTACTTC. The encoded protein is CASSVSGTNQETQYF.

V usage is TRBV5-1 and J usage is TRBJ2-1; 7 positions agree with TRBD1. Germline values: CDR1 SGHRS, CDR2 YFSETQ. The CDR3 spans 16 residues. With 1 base clipped from V and 12 bases from J, the junction kept 16 bases outside the gene matches. The DNA of the CDR3 is TGCGCCAGCAGCTTGAATGCAGGGGGTGCCCCCGTCGCGCAGTTCTTC. Encoded protein: CASSLNAGGAPVAQFF.

The chain combines TRBV12-5 with TRBJ1-1; D perhaps matches TRBD1 (6 bases). CDR1 and CDR2 (germline): LGHNT, FRNRAP. The V end lost 0 bases, the J end lost 5 bases, and 16 bases lay between the germline ends. The CDR3 contains 16 residues. The CDR3 sequence is CASGLVYTGISTEAFF. The DNA of the CDR3 is TGTGCTAGTGGTTTGGTGTATACAGGGATCTCAACTGAAGCTTTCTTT.

The rearrangement uses TRBV11-1 and TRBJ2-1; D gene ambiguous. Trimming took off 4 bases at V and 9 bases at J, with 13 bases between the two ends. CDR1 is SGHAT, CDR2 FQDESV, per germline (reference sequence). The CDR3 totals 13 residues. For the CDR3, the DNA is TGTGCCAGCAGCTCGCTCAGAGGAGCTGAGCAGTTCTTC. This sequence encodes CASSSLRGAEQFF.

This sequence joins TRBV7-2 and TRBJ2-3; 8 nucleotides align to TRBD2. V was pared by 6 bases and J by 4 bases, with 15 bases of the junction left unmatched. This CDR3 region has 17 residues. Germline-derived CDR1 and CDR2 are SGHTA and FQGNSA. The CDR3 spells CASSGSGGARVPDTQYF. The CDR3 DNA reads TGTGCCAGCAGTGGGAGCGGGGGAGCTCGGGTCCCAGATACGCAGTATTTT.

The rearrangement uses TRBV7-9 and TRBJ1-2, with TRBD1 matching 12 bases. Germline CDR1 reads SEHNR; CDR2 reads FQNEAQ (reference sequence). Trimming took 2 bases from V and 5 from J; bases not matched to a gene: 6. The CDR3 is 16 amino acids. This CDR3 reads CASSLIGTGGGYGYTF. CDR3 DNA sequence: TGTGCCAGCAGCTTAATCGGGACAGGGGGCGGGTATGGCTACACCTTC.

Comment on this clone: One junction end does not reproduce the germline sequence, and a read error may be involved. The chain is built from TRBV27 and TRBJ2-7, with D possibly TRBD2 on 5 matching bases. This CDR3 comprises 11 residues. Germline V gives CDR1 MNHEY, CDR2 SMNVEV (reference sequence). CDR3 DNA: TGTGCCAGCAGTTTTTCGGACTTCGAGGACTTC. This codes for CASSFSDFEDF.